Below are 10 T cell receptor beta chains sequenced from a single sample in a study of blood T cell repertoires in COVID-19. The repertoire was sequenced with immunoSEQ multiplex PCR; TCRdb's copy has only in-frame clones and lacks some. The table records 300,000 to 350,000 clones, 65% to 90% of them present only once. Sequencing was done on a sample of PBMCs or T cells enriched from blood (not recorded which). These TCRs come from a woman between 35 and 50 years old with acute COVID-19.

This CDR3 reads CASSLGGGYPYEQYF. The CDR3 bases are TGTGCCAGCAGCTTAGGGGGGGGGTATCCCTACGAGCAGTACTTC. The rearrangement links TRBV7-6 to TRBJ2-7, with TRBD2 matching 7 bases. Trimming removed 1 base from V and 2 bases from J; junction bases left unmatched: 5. The V gene's germline CDR1 is SGHVS and CDR2 FNYEAQ. There are 15 residues in the CDR3.

The CDR3 DNA is TGCAGTGCTAGTATGCGTTGGGGGCCCGGCGAGCAGTACTTC. It is translated as CSASMRWGPGEQYF. The chain has TRBV20-1 and TRBJ2-7; possibly TRBD1 for D (6 bases). The germline V gene has CDR1 DFQATT and CDR2 SNEGSKA (reference sequence). V gave up 3 bases and J gave up 6 bases, with 18 bases separating them. The CDR3 extends over 14 amino acids.

The J gene is TRBJ1-6, the V gene TRBV27; 10 nucleotides align to TRBD1. Germline V gene data show CDR1 as MNHEY and CDR2 as SMNVEV (reference sequence). V dropped 4 bases and J dropped 6; count of bases not matched to a gene: 6. This CDR3 spans 16 amino acids. The CDR3 bases are TGTGCCAGCAGTTCACGGGACAGGGGCGCTAATTCACCCCTCCACTTT. It translates to CASSSRDRGANSPLHF.

The chain couples TRBV4-2 to TRBJ1-5; possibly TRBD1 for D (5 bases). Germline CDR1 reads LGHNA; CDR2 reads YNFKEQ. V lost 0 bases and J lost 3, with 12 bases in between. This CDR3 has 16 amino acids. The chain's CDR3 is CASSQDMAQANQPQHF. The CDR3 region has the DNA TGTGCCAGCAGCCAAGATATGGCACAGGCCAATCAGCCCCAGCATTTT.

The chain carries TRBV7-9 and TRBJ1-4; D is possibly TRBD1 (6 bases). Per germline, CDR1 SEHNR and CDR2 FQNEAQ (reference sequence). Trimming shortened V by 2 bases and J by 3 bases, and 13 bases separated the two germline ends. This CDR3 is built from 16 residues. The CDR3 here is CASSLLGAGANEKLFF. As DNA, the CDR3 is TGTGCCAGCAGCTTACTTGGGGCAGGGGCTAATGAAAAACTGTTTTTT.

Concerning this clone itself: Additional DNA sequences in this sample encode the identical CDR3. The CDR3 nucleotides are TGTGCCAGCAGTCCAGGGGTCTATGGCTACACCTTC. Amino acid sequence: CASSPGVYGYTF. The J gene is TRBJ1-2, the V gene TRBV12-3 or TRBV12-4; maybe TRBD1 (6 bases). The ends were cut back, 5 bases at V and 4 bases at J, with 8 bases in the middle. The CDR3 loop spans 12 amino acids.

V usage is TRBV9 and J usage is TRBJ1-2; maybe TRBD1 (5 bases). V was cut by 1 base and J by 8 bases, with 21 bases left in between. The CDR3 is made up of 16 amino acids. The germline V gene has CDR1 SGDLS and CDR2 YYNGEE. CDR3 bases: TGTGCCAGCAGCGTAAACGGGGGACGGACCGAACGCGGCTACACCTTC. Translating gives CASSVNGGRTERGYTF.

A word on this clone: A read error may produce the germline difference seen at one junction end. The rearrangement joins TRBV7-4 to TRBJ1-3; D not resolved. Germline CDR1 reads SGHVT; CDR2 reads SQSDAQ. CDR3 length equals 22 residues. Written as DNA, the CDR3 is TGTGCTAGCAGCTTTACCCCTTTGGGAGCCAACTTAGACGAGAACTCCAGAAACACCATATATTTT. Translation: CASSFTPLGANLDENSRNTIYF.

The chain employs TRBV28 and TRBJ1-1; tentatively, D is TRBD1 (6 bases). Germline V CDR1 and CDR2: MDHEN, SYDVKM. The CDR3 runs 17 residues. V lost 6 bases, J lost 3 bases, and 23 bases lay in between. The CDR3 DNA reads TGTGCCAGCAGGATTCGGGTTGGTGGACAGCCCTACACTGAAGCTTTCTTT. The encoded protein is CASRIRVGGQPYTEAFF.

The chain uses TRBV18 and TRBJ1-6; D not certain. Germline-derived CDR1 and CDR2 are KGHSH and LQKENI. CDR3 size: 16 residues. V lost 6 bases, J lost 5 bases, and 17 bases lay in between. CDR3 in DNA: TGTGCCAGCTCCCCTCTACCGGAGATTAATAATTCACCCCTCCACTTT. Its translation: CASSPLPEINNSPLHF.